This TCR beta chain derives from a study of vaccination effects on CD4 cells after COVID-19. As for the study in general: The cohort was immunized with two doses of either the BNT162b2 or mRNA-1273 vaccine. Study outcomes and limitations: Few convalescent patients were included, and no early post-infection timepoints were sampled. Clones of infection and vaccine origin contracted markedly late after vaccination.

Measured with immunoSEQ multiplex PCR; TCRdb has only the in-frame clones, and not every one. The sample gives 55,000 to 80,000 clones, 80% of which show up once; roughly an eighth is in the top ten. V dropped 0 bases and J dropped 6; count of bases not matched to a gene: 1. The CDR3 contains 14 residues. In germline, CDR1 is LGHDT, CDR2 YNNKEL (reference sequence). Notes on this clone: The antigen is unknown.

Within the ViraFEST assay, antigen-specific CD4+ T cells underwent expansion with viral peptide pools prior to sequencing. Isolating CD4+ T cells followed roughly ten days of culture. Having tested negative for nucleocapsid antibodies, the vaccine recipients showed no prior SARS-CoV-2 infection. Cultures received IL-2 medium that replaced half the medium on days 3 and 7. The TCR was taken from a human donor who received a COVID-19 vaccine. The V and J genes are TRBV3-1 (or the pseudogene TRBV3-2) and TRBJ2-2; 7 bases agree with TRBD2. The sample here was CD4+ T cells from PBMCs cultured with SARS-CoV-2 spike peptides, taken before COVID-19 vaccination. This chain's CDR3 is CASSQEAGSGELFF. In DNA form, the CDR3 reads TGTGCCAGCAGCCAAGAAGCGGGGTCCGGGGAGCTGTTTTTT.